This TCR beta chain is from a study of T cells in Graves' hyperthyroidism and ophthalmopathy (dated by TCRdb to 2018 to 2020). Broadly, across the study: Peripheral blood was collected at initial diagnosis, before any treatment. Following sampling, methimazole starting at 30 mg daily was given to hyperthyroidism patients, and high-dose intravenous methylprednisolone was given to ophthalmopathy patients. Prospective prediction of ophthalmopathy was tested in an independent validation cohort consisting of some 20 hyperthyroidism patients and over 15 patients who later progressed to ophthalmopathy. According to the paper, TCR Vbeta CDR3 sequencing was carried out on 135 peripheral blood samples, which came from more than 40 ophthalmopathy, around 75 hyperthyroidism and approximately 17 progressor patients. The study also compared thyroid tissue and blood T-cell repertoires from 6 or 7 Graves' hyperthyroidism patients. The roughly 100 discovery patients were randomly divided into training and test sets at a 7:3 ratio. A discovery cohort of about a hundred patients, roughly 40 with Graves' ophthalmopathy and 55 to 60 with stable Graves' hyperthyroidism, was used to find distinguishing TCR V-J signatures.

Looking up the germline V gene yields CDR1 WSHSY and CDR2 SAAADI. Germline trimming amounts to 5 bases on V and 1 base on J, with 5 as the count of junction bases outside the gene matches. The CDR3 starts with the cysteine, ends with the phenylalanine, and has 14 residues. CDR3 DNA is the only sequence kept; it has 42 bases, read in frame from the first base. Stable Graves' hyperthyroidism was defined as the absence of progression to ophthalmopathy over 18 months of follow-up. Hyperthyroidism patients were newly diagnosed, had a disease duration of under 2 months, and were aged 18 to 65 years. The study excluded patients with uncontrolled infections, other autoimmune diseases, pregnancy or lactation. Clinical symptoms, serum thyroxine and TRAb, thyroid ultrasound, and orbital computed tomography formed the basis for the diagnoses. PBMCs were separated from over 9 ml of fresh peripheral blood using Ficoll-Paque density gradient centrifugation. Total RNA was extracted using Trizol reagent, and RNA quality was assessed on an Agilent 2100 Bioanalyzer.

The investigation overall reported the following: Most expanded thyroid clonotypes (frequency above 0.001) were also found in blood, which suggests that blood repertoires may mirror thyroid immune responses. A model built on a 13 V-J signature distinguished ophthalmopathy from stable hyperthyroidism, reaching 87.88% sensitivity and about 81% specificity in cross-validation and 80%/75% in testing. No statistical method was used to fix the sample size in advance, and group allocation was not hidden from the investigators. In validation, progression to ophthalmopathy was predicted by the model with roughly 71% sensitivity and under 85% specificity, a median of roughly 6 months before onset.

The TCR beta CDR3 regions were amplified from RNA transcripts. A first-round RT-PCR of the TCR CDR3 used the HTBI primer set with the Qiagen OneStep RT-PCR kit. Libraries were constructed in a second round of multiplex PCR, after which size selection and purification were performed. The libraries were sequenced on an Illumina HiSeq2000 using paired-end 100 bp reads. The authors' analysis ran thus. SOAPnuke was used to process the raw data, with reads discarded if the reads contained adapters or uncalled bases, had a mean Phred below 15, or lacked an exact constant-primer or identifier match. COPE v1.2.5 was used to merge the high-quality paired reads, and each unique nucleotide sequence was defined as a clonotype. Clonotypes were aligned to IMGT TRBV, TRBD and TRBJ reference segments using MiTCR v1.1. The analysis included only V-J combinations with a frequency above 0.0001, which together covered 99.2% of the repertoires. A TCS score was defined as the ratio of F50 (clonal expansion) to E x V (chaos), with BLOSUM62-based TCRdist applied between CDR3 peptides within each V-J. Welch's t-statistics and random forest reduced just over 500 V-J features to 13, which were used in a naive Bayes classifier (R e1071). TCRdb applied fastp at Q25 and MiXCR to the public reads, then kept only in-frame beta chains. Every CDR3 protein is listed once, alongside the most common genes and DNA of its rows. The V and J calls come from TCRdb's annotation, not from the publication. Here the sample has roughly 750,000 distinct CDR3 sequences; less than 20% occur a single time. The ten largest make up around 8% of the sample.

This clonotype has more than one count but fewer than ten. It has no known antigen specificity. Base qualities are not provided; no much larger clone lies one nucleotide away. This receptor chain uses TRBV10-2 and TRBJ2-7; TRBD2 aligns with 7 central bases. The sequenced sample was blood. This TCR derives from a young man with Graves' hyperthyroidism. The DNA reads TGCGCCAGCAGTTTTAGCGGGCCGTCCTACGAGCAGTACTTC. The translation is CASSFSGPSYEQYF.